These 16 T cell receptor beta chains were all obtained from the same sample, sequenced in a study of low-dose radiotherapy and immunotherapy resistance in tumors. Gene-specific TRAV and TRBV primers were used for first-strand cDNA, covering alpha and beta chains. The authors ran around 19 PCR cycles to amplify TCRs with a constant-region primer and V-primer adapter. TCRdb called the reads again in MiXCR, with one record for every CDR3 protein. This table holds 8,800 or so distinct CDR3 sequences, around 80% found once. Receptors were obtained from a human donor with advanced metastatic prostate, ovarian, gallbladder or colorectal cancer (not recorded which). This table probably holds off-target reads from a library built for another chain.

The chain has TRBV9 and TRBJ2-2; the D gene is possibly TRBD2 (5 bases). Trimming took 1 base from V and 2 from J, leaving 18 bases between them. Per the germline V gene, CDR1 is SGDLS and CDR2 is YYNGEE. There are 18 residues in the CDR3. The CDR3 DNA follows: TGTGCCAGCAGCGTAAGAGTGCCAGCGGCCCGCAACACCGGGGAGCTGTTTTTT. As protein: CASSVRVPAARNTGELFF.

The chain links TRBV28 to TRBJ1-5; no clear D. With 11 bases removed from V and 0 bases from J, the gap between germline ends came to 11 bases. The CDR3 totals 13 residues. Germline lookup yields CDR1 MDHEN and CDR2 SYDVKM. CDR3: CAADGDSNQPQHF. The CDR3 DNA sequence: TGTGCCGCGGACGGAGATAGCAATCAGCCCCAGCATTTT.

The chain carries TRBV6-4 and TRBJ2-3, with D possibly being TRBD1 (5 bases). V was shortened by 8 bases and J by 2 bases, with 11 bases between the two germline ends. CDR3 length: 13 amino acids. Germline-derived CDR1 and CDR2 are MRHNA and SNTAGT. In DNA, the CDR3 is TGTGCCAGCGGTGCAGGGCACACAGATACGCAGTATTTT. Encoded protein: CASGAGHTDTQYF.

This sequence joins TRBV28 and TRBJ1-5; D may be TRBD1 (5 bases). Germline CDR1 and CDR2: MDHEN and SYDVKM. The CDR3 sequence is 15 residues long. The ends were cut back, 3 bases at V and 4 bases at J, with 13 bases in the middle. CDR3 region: CASSLGSGNNQPQHF. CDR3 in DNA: TGTGCCAGCAGTTTGGGGTCAGGGAATAATCAGCCCCAGCATTTT.

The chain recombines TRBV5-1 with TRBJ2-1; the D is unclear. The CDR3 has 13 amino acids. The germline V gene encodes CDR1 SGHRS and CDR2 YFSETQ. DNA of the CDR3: TGCCCAGAGAGCGCCAGCGACCACAATGAGCAGTTCTTC. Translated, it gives CPESASDHNEQFF. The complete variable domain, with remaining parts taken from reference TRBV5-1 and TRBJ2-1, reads KAGVTQTPRYLIKTRGQQVTLSCSPISGHRSVSWYQQTPGQGLQFLFEYFSETQRNKGNFPGRFSGRQFSNSRSEMNVSTLELGDSALYLCPESASDHNEQFFGPGTRLTVL.

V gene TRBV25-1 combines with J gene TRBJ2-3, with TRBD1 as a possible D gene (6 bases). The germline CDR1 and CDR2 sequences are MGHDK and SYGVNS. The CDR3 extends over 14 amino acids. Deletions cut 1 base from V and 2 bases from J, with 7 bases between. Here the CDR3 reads CASSESGDTDTQYF. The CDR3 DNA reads TGTGCCAGCAGTGAATCAGGGGACACAGATACGCAGTATTTT.

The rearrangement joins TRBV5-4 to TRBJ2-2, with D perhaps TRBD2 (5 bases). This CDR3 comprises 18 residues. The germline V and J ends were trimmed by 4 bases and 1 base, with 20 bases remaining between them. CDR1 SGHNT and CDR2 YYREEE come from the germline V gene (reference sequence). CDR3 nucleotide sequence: TGTGCCAGCAGCGGCGGACTTGCGGAGCTAGGGAACACCGGGGAGCTGTTTTTT. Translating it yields CASSGGLAELGNTGELFF.

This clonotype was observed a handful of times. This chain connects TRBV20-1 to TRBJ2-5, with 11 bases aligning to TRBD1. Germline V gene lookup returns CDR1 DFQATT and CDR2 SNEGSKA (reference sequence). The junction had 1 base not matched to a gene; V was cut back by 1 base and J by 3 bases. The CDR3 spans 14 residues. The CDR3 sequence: CSARGDRGKETQYF. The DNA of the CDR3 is TGCAGTGCTAGAGGGGACAGGGGGAAAGAGACCCAGTACTTC.

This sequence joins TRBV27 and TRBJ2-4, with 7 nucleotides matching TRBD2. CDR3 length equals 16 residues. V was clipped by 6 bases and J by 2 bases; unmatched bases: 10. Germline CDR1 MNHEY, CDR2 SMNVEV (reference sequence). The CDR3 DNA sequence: TGTGCCAGCAGGCTATGGGCTAGCGGATCCAAAAACATTCAGTACTTC. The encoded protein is CASRLWASGSKNIQYF.

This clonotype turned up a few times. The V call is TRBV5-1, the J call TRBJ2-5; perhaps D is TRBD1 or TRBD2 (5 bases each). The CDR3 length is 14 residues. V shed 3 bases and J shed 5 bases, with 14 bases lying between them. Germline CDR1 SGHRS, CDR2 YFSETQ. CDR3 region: CASSWDRPEETQYF. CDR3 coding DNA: TGCGCCAGCAGCTGGGACCGACCAGAGGAGACCCAGTACTTC.

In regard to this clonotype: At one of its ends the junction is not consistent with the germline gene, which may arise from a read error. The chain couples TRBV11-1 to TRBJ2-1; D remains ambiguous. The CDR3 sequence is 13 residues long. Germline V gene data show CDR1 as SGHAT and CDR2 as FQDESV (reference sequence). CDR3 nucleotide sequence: TGTGCCAGCAGCCAAGGCACTACTCCTAAGAAGATCTTC. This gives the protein CASSQGTTPKKIF.

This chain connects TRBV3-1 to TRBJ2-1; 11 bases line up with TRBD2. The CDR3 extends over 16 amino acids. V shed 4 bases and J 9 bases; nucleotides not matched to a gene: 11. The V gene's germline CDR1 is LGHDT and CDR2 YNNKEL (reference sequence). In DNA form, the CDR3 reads TGTGCCAGCAGCCCGTCAACTAGCGGGAGTTCGTTTGAGCAGTTCTTC. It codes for CASSPSTSGSSFEQFF.

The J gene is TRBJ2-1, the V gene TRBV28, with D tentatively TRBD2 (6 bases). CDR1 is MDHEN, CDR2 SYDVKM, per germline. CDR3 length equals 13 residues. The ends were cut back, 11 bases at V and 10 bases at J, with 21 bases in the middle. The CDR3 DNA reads TGTGCCGCAGGCGGGACCTGGTCGGGGGAGCAGTTCTTC. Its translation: CAAGGTWSGEQFF.

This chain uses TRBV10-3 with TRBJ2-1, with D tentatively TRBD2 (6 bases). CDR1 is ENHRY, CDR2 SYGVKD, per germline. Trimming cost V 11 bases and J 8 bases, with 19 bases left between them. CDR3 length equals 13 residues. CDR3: CAVRGTGRDEQFF. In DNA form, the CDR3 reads TGTGCCGTCCGGGGGACGGGAAGGGATGAGCAGTTCTTC.

Here the CDR3 reads CASSLGGLSTDTQYF. CDR3 nucleotide sequence: TGCGCCAGCAGCTTAGGGGGTTTGAGCACAGATACGCAGTATTTT. The genes are TRBV5-1 and TRBJ2-3; weak D call: TRBD1 (6 bases). V dropped 2 bases and J dropped 0 bases, with 10 bases sitting between them. The germline gives CDR1 SGHRS, CDR2 YFSETQ. This CDR3 is built from 15 residues.

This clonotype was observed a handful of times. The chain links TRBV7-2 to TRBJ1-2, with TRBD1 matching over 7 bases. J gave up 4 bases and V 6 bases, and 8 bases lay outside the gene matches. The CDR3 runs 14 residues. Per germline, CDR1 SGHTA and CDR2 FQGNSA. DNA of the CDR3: TGTGCCAGCAGGCCACCAGGGGGTGGCTATGGCTACACCTTC. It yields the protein CASRPPGGGYGYTF.